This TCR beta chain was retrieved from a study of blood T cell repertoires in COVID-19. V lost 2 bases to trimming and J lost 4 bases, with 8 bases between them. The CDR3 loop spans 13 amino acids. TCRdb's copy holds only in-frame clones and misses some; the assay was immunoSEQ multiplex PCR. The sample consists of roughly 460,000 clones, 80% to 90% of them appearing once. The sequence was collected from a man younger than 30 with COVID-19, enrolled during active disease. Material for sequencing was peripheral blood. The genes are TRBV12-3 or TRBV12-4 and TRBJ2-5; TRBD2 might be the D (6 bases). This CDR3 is CASSLLGGETQYF. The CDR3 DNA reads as TGTGCCAGCAGTTTACTGGGGGGAGAGACCCAGTACTTC.